One sample yielded the 2 T cell receptor beta chains listed below, sequenced in a study of technical replicates of blood from several donors (dated by TCRdb to the late 2010s). The receptor library was made with the immunoSEQ multiplex PCR assay. TCRdb provides this immuneACCESS table in a form limited to in-frame rearrangements. Some clones are lacking; in checked studies, under half of them reflect an unresolved V gene, and why the rest are absent is not known. This sample is represented by tens of thousands of clones; around 94% of them were singletons. The ten largest clones take up roughly 0.25% of the sample. The sample was T cells isolated from PBMCs. The receptor set was obtained from a human donor in good health.

This chain joins TRBV2 and TRBJ2-4, with 9 bases identical to TRBD2. V was pared by 2 bases and J by 0 bases, with 8 bases of the junction left unmatched. Germline CDR1 SNHLY, CDR2 FYNNEI. There are 18 residues in the CDR3. DNA of the CDR3: TGTGCCAGCAGTGAATGGGCTAGCGGGACACTAGCCAAAAACATTCAGTACTTC. The encoded protein is CASSEWASGTLAKNIQYF.

This chain links TRBV27 with TRBJ1-1, with 10 positions matching TRBD1. The germline V gene has CDR1 MNHEY and CDR2 SMNVEV (reference sequence). The ends lost 5 bases at V and 6 bases at J; junction bases unmatched: 9. The length of the CDR3 is 15 residues. Written as DNA, the CDR3 is TGTGCCAGCAGTATGGACAGGGGGGTGGCTGCTGAAGCTTTCTTT. Protein: CASSMDRGVAAEAFF.